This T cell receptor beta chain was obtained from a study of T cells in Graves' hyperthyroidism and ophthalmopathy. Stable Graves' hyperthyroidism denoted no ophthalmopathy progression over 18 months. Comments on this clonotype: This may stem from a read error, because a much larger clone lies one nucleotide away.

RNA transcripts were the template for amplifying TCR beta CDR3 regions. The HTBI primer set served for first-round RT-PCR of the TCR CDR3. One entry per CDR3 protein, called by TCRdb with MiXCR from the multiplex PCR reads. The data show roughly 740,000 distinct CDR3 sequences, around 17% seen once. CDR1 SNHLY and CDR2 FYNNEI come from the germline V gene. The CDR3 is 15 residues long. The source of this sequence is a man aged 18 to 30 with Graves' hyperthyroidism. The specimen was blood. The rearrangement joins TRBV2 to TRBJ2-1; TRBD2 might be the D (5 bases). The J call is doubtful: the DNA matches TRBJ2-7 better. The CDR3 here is CASFERTSSYNEQYF. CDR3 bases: TGTGCCAGCTTCGAGCGGACGAGCTCCTACAATGAGCAGTACTTC.